The 25 T cell receptor beta chains below all came from one sample that was sequenced in a study of blood T cells in healthy people across ages. Alongside a J-beta primer mix, a sample-barcoded 5' primer served in a second PCR lasting about 7 to 12 cycles. TCRdb passed the 5' RACE reads through MiXCR, listing each CDR3 protein once. The top ten hold approximately 20% of the sample, which has about 720,000 distinct CDR3 sequences, around a fifth seen once. The sample comprised blood. The origin of the receptors is an older man in good health.

The genes are TRBV29-1 and TRBJ1-1; TRBD1 matches at 7 bases. Trimming at V came to 7 bases and at J to 8 bases, leaving 7 bases not matched to a gene. This CDR3 spans 11 amino acids. Germline CDR1 reads SQVTM; CDR2 reads ANQGSEA. The CDR3 sequence: CSAEGAREAFF. CDR3 DNA sequence: TGCAGCGCCGAGGGGGCGAGGGAAGCTTTCTTT.

This clonotype occurred a few times. The chain recombines TRBV12-3 or TRBV12-4 with TRBJ2-1; maybe TRBD1 (5 bases). V dropped 6 bases and J dropped 8 bases, with 17 bases sitting between them. The CDR3 contains 14 residues. The CDR3, as DNA: TGTGCCAGCAGAATAGGGGCCCCCTCGTATGAGCAGTTCTTC. It specifies CASRIGAPSYEQFF.

This clonotype was observed at least ten times. The chain employs TRBV5-1 and TRBJ1-5, with 8 bases that match TRBD1. The CDR3 contains 14 residues. CDR1 is SGHRS, CDR2 YFSETQ, per germline. V trimming: 5 bases; J trimming: 3 bases; junction bases outside the gene matches: 4. Here the CDR3 reads CASSPGQDNQPQHF. DNA of the CDR3: TGCGCCAGCAGTCCGGGACAGGACAATCAGCCCCAGCATTTT.

This clonotype was seen more than once but under ten times. The chain links TRBV6-2 or TRBV6-3 to TRBJ1-2; TRBD1 matches 9 bases. The CDR3 consists of 14 residues. V shed 6 bases, J shed 4 bases, and the junction held 6 bases outside the gene matches. Germline-derived CDR1 and CDR2 are MNHEY and SVGEGT. The CDR3 protein is CASRRTGESYGYTF. The CDR3 bases are TGTGCCAGCAGACGGACAGGGGAGAGCTATGGCTACACCTTC.

The chain joins TRBV5-6 to TRBJ2-4; D is perhaps TRBD1 (5 bases). V was pared by 4 bases and J by 0 bases, with 14 bases between. The length of the CDR3 is 16 residues. Germline loops: CDR1 SGHDT, CDR2 YYEEEE. CDR3 sequence (DNA): TGTGCCAGCAGCATTCGAAGACAGATAGCCAAAAACATTCAGTACTTC. Protein: CASSIRRQIAKNIQYF.

Comment on this clonotype: Germline and junction disagree at one end, which may indicate a read error. V is TRBV2 and J is TRBJ2-5; TRBD2 matches 8 bases. The CDR3 length is 12 residues. CDR1 is SNHLY, CDR2 FYNNEI, per germline. As DNA, the CDR3 is TGTGCCAGCTCGATAGCGGGACAAGTAAAGTTCTTC. Protein sequence: CASSIAGQVKFF.

The CDR3 DNA follows: TGTGCCAGCAGCCAACAGGGGTGGAACGAGCAGTACGTC. Residues: CASSQQGWNEQYV. J is TRBJ2-1 and V is TRBV12-3 or TRBV12-4; 7 bases are shared with TRBD1. The DNA end is a closer match to TRBJ2-7, so the J assignment may be wrong. This CDR3 region has 13 residues.

In its sample, this clonotype was seen a few times. The V call is TRBV10-3, the J call TRBJ2-3; 10 nucleotides agree with TRBD2. The CDR3 is 15 amino acids. Looked up from germline, CDR1 is ENHRY and CDR2 is SYGVKD. V shed 3 bases and J 2 bases; nucleotides not matched to a gene: 2. CDR3 coding DNA: TGTGCCATCAGTGAAGCGGGAGGGGTCACAGATACGCAGTATTTT. Translated, it gives CAISEAGGVTDTQYF.

The gene calls are TRBV11-2 and TRBJ1-1; TRBD1 agrees at 11 bases. Trimming took 4 bases from V and 7 from J; bases not matched to a gene: 8. This CDR3 comprises 15 residues. Looked up from germline, CDR1 is SGHAT and CDR2 is FQNNGV. The CDR3 sequence: CASSSRTGGVSEAFF. CDR3 nucleotides: TGTGCCAGCAGCTCCCGGACAGGGGGCGTTAGTGAAGCTTTCTTT.

J is TRBJ2-1 and V is TRBV29-1; D unresolved. This CDR3 has 15 amino acids. Germline CDR1 is SQVTM and CDR2 is ANQGSEA. V was shortened by 3 bases and J by 5 bases, with 17 bases between the two germline ends. The CDR3 nucleotides read TGCAGCGTTGATGGGCGGCGGCGCCGAAACAATGAGCAGTTCTTC. Residues: CSVDGRRRRNNEQFF.

This chain uses TRBV2 with TRBJ1-5; 8 nucleotides match TRBD1. The length of the CDR3 is 16 residues. The ends lost 6 bases at V and 1 base at J; junction bases unmatched: 8. Germline-derived CDR1 and CDR2 are SNHLY and FYNNEI. This CDR3 reads CASRDRGLGSNQPQHF. The CDR3 bases are TGTGCCAGCAGAGACAGGGGCTTGGGGAGCAATCAGCCCCAGCATTTT.

The chain carries TRBV9 and TRBJ2-1; TRBD2 aligns across 10 bases. This CDR3 spans 21 amino acids. The trim removed 0 bases at V and 0 bases at J, leaving 15 bases unmatched. The germline gives CDR1 SGDLS, CDR2 YYNGEE. This CDR3 is CASSVVGYASGSKSSYNEQFF. In nucleotides, the CDR3 is TGTGCCAGCAGCGTAGTGGGTTACGCTAGCGGGAGTAAGAGCTCCTACAATGAGCAGTTCTTC.

This clonotype came up many times. CDR3 protein: CASSLTGMEKLFF. Here the CDR3 DNA reads TGCGCCAGCAGCTTGACAGGAATGGAAAAACTGTTTTTT. The chain uses TRBV5-1 and TRBJ1-4; a possible D gene is TRBD1 (5 bases). The CDR3 is 13 residues long. Germline values: CDR1 SGHRS, CDR2 YFSETQ. The germline V and J ends were trimmed by 1 base and 8 bases, with 9 bases remaining between them.

The chain couples TRBV10-3 to TRBJ2-7; no reliable D call. The CDR3 contains 16 residues. Trimming cost V 4 bases and J 0 bases, with 16 bases left between them. Germline loops: CDR1 ENHRY, CDR2 SYGVKD. Here the CDR3 reads CAISGAGKLSSYEQYF. The DNA for the CDR3 is TGTGCCATCAGTGGAGCAGGAAAACTAAGCTCCTACGAGCAGTACTTC.

This clonotype came up a few times. The V and J genes are TRBV5-1 and TRBJ2-5; the match to TRBD1 covers 7 bases. With 0 bases clipped from V and 1 base from J, the junction kept 6 bases outside the gene matches. This CDR3 has 16 amino acids. Germline V gene data show CDR1 as SGHRS and CDR2 as YFSETQ. The CDR3 here is CASSLVYGTAQETQYF. The CDR3 nucleotides read TGCGCCAGCAGCTTGGTGTACGGGACAGCCCAAGAGACCCAGTACTTC.

J is TRBJ2-7 and V is TRBV6-5, with D possibly TRBD1 on 6 matching bases. Deletions cut 6 bases from V and 3 bases from J, with 15 bases between. Germline CDR1 MNHEY, CDR2 SVGAGI. This CDR3 is built from 14 residues. The CDR3 region has the DNA TGTGCCAGCAGGGAGACAGGAGACTACTACGAGCAGTACTTC. This gives the protein CASRETGDYYEQYF.

The chain recombines TRBV11-2 with TRBJ2-1; 11 nucleotides align to TRBD2. Germline CDR1 SGHAT, CDR2 FQNNGV. The junction had 12 bases not matched to a gene; V was cut back by 1 base and J by 10 bases. The CDR3 loop spans 17 amino acids. CDR3: CASSLGLSGGAVGEQFF. In nucleotides, the CDR3 is TGTGCCAGCAGCTTAGGGCTTAGCGGGGGGGCAGTCGGGGAGCAGTTCTTC.

This clonotype occurred a few times. V gene TRBV6-2 or TRBV6-3 combines with J gene TRBJ1-1; 8 bases line up with TRBD1. The CDR3 loop spans 15 amino acids. CDR1 is MNHEY, CDR2 SVGEGT, per germline. V gave up 7 bases and J gave up 3 bases; unmatched junction bases: 10. In DNA, the CDR3 is TGTGCCAGCAAGCGACAGGGGTGGGCGGACACTGAAGCTTTCTTT. This encodes CASKRQGWADTEAFF.

V usage is TRBV20-1 and J usage is TRBJ2-7, with TRBD2 as a possible D gene (5 bases). CDR1 is DFQATT and CDR2 is SNEGSKA in the germline V gene (reference sequence). V dropped 6 bases and J dropped 7 bases, with 19 bases sitting between them. This CDR3 region has 13 residues. CDR3 amino acids: CSAAPYGRGEQYF. CDR3 nucleotide sequence: TGCAGTGCCGCTCCCTACGGGCGAGGGGAGCAGTACTTC.

The chain is built from TRBV29-1 and TRBJ2-5; 11 bases line up with TRBD1. After removal of 8 bases from V and 2 bases from J, the junction contained 4 bases not matched to a gene. CDR1 and CDR2 from the germline V gene are SQVTM and ANQGSEA. There are 13 residues in the CDR3. Here the CDR3 reads CSIGQGAQETQYF. In DNA, the CDR3 is TGCAGCATAGGACAGGGGGCACAAGAGACCCAGTACTTC. The full variable domain, its missing parts supplied by reference TRBV29-1 and TRBJ2-5, is SAVISQKPSRDICQRGTSLTIQCQVDSQVTMMFWYRQQPGQSLTLIATANQGSEATYESGFVIDKFPISRPNLTFSTLTVSNMSPEDSSIYLCSIGQGAQETQYFGPGTRLLVL.

There are a few counts of this clonotype. The rearrangement links TRBV6-5 to TRBJ1-4, with 7 bases identical to TRBD1. The germline gives CDR1 MNHEY, CDR2 SVGAGI. Trimming took 4 bases from V and 11 from J; bases not matched to a gene: 4. The CDR3 runs 12 residues. The CDR3 region has the DNA TGTGCCAGCAGTTCTCTGGGACAGAAACTGTTTTTT. This codes for CASSSLGQKLFF.

This clonotype showed up just a few times. This chain connects TRBV6-5 to TRBJ1-5, with D possibly being TRBD1 (5 bases). The germline V gene has CDR1 MNHEY and CDR2 SVGAGI. Trimming took off 6 bases at V and 2 bases at J, with 14 bases between the two ends. The CDR3 sequence is 15 residues long. CDR3 in amino acids: CASRLGAGGNQPQHF. Here the CDR3 DNA reads TGTGCCAGCAGGCTCGGGGCGGGGGGCAATCAGCCCCAGCATTTT.

This clonotype has more than one count but fewer than ten. The V and J genes are TRBV29-1 and TRBJ1-2; unclear D gene. CDR3 length: 12 residues. Per germline, CDR1 SQVTM and CDR2 ANQGSEA. The ends were cut back, 4 bases at V and 2 bases at J, with 8 bases in the middle. The CDR3 region is CSVAKLNYGYTF. The DNA of the CDR3 is TGCAGCGTTGCCAAGCTAAACTATGGCTACACCTTC.

The chain has TRBV7-2 and TRBJ1-1; no definite D call. The germline V gene encodes CDR1 SGHTA and CDR2 FQGNSA. CDR3 length: 14 residues. V gave up 5 bases and J gave up 7 bases, with 17 bases separating them. CDR3 residues: CASSQVRFPLEAFF. Here the CDR3 DNA reads TGTGCCAGCAGCCAGGTTAGGTTCCCCCTTGAAGCTTTCTTT.

This clonotype was seen a few times. The J gene is TRBJ2-1, the V gene TRBV9; D gene ambiguous. Germline loops: CDR1 SGDLS, CDR2 YYNGEE. The ends were cut back, 0 bases at V and 1 base at J, with 11 bases in the middle. The CDR3 contains 16 residues. CDR3 amino acids: CASSVEATGSYNEQFF. In nucleotides, the CDR3 is TGTGCCAGCAGCGTAGAAGCCACCGGGTCCTACAATGAGCAGTTCTTC.